Given below is one T cell receptor (beta chain) in context. This record belongs to a study of control samples from healthy donors and cancer patients. Only in-frame clones appear in the TCRdb table, and some are missing; sequencing was by immunoSEQ multiplex PCR. The top ten hold roughly 21% of the sample, which has more than 35,000 clones, around four fifths seen once. The CDR3 covers 16 residues. The V and J ends lost 5 bases and 5 bases respectively, with 22 bases between them. The V gene's germline CDR1 is SGHRS and CDR2 YFSETQ. Sample: PBMCs. The gene calls are TRBV5-1 and TRBJ2-5; D gene ambiguous. This clonotype originated in a woman in her sixties with lung cancer. CDR3 protein: CASSTDGEARRETQYF. The CDR3 DNA follows: TGCGCCAGCAGTACTGATGGCGAGGCCCGGCGGGAGACCCAGTACTTC.